Listed below are T cell receptor beta chains from one sample, sequenced in a study of T cells in Graves' hyperthyroidism and ophthalmopathy. TCRdb used MiXCR to reprocess the multiplex PCR reads, holding one entry per CDR3 protein. The sample holds about 290,000 distinct CDR3 sequences, approximately 13% seen once. The sample taken for sequencing was blood. Receptor source: a woman aged 40 to 50 with Graves' hyperthyroidism. Each CDR3 is given with its conserved first and last residue. The D gene is left open where the match is weak. Expanded clones get a size class; other rows say once, few or many, or leave the size out.

D gene | J gene | V gene | clone size | CDR3 protein | CDR3 DNA
- | TRBJ1-2 | TRBV20-1 | many | CSASAGGYYGYTF | TGCAGTGCTAGTGCGGGGGGCTACTATGGCTACACCTTC
- | TRBJ2-2 | TRBV28 | many | CASSDSDRNTGELFF | TGTGCCAGCAGTGACTCCGACAGGAACACCGGGGAGCTGTTTTTT
TRBD2 | TRBJ2-4 | TRBV7-8 | many | CASSHSPPFGGNIQYF | TGTGCCAGCAGCCATTCTCCGCCTTTCGGGGGGAACATTCAGTACTTC
- | TRBJ1-5 | TRBV28 | many | CASKEGGLSNQPQHF | TGTGCCAGCAAAGAGGGGGGTTTAAGCAATCAGCCCCAGCATTTT
TRBD1 | TRBJ2-3 | TRBV7-9 | many | CASSFRDRDTDTQYF | TGTGCCAGCAGCTTCCGGGACAGGGACACAGATACGCAGTATTTT
- | TRBJ1-3 | TRBV20-1 | few | CSAQGRRARDVSGNTIYF | TGCAGTGCTCAGGGTCGTCGTGCCCGGGACGTCTCTGGAAACACCATATATTTT
- | TRBJ1-5 | TRBV4-1 | few | CASSQDVRGGQPQHF | TGCGCCAGCAGCCAAGATGTCAGGGGCGGTCAGCCCCAGCATTTT
- | TRBJ2-1 | TRBV15 | many | CATSREGNSPRVSFYNEQFF | TGTGCCACCAGCAGAGAGGGCAACTCTCCTCGGGTATCGTTTTACAATGAGCAGTTCTTC
- | TRBJ2-2 | TRBV2 | - | CASTEGSVAGEMFF | TGTGCCAGCACCGAAGGTTCGGTCGCCGGGGAGATGTTTTTT
- | TRBJ1-6 | TRBV5-1 | - | CASSLETNRGGLHF | TGCGCCAGCAGCTTGGAGACAAACCGAGGCGGGCTCCACTTT
TRBD2 | TRBJ2-5 | TRBV29-1 | - | CSVLTWTSGGEETQYF | TGCAGCGTGCTAACCTGGACTAGCGGGGGGGAAGAGACCCAGTACTTC
TRBD1 | TRBJ1-5 | TRBV4-1 | - | CASSQAPPTGGGQPQHF | TGCGCCAGCAGCCAAGCCCCTCCAACAGGGGGCGGTCAGCCCCAGCATTTT
TRBD1 | TRBJ2-1 | TRBV20-1 | many | CSAQGDRTYNEQFF | TGCAGTGCCCAGGGGGATAGAACTTACAATGAGCAGTTCTTC
TRBD1 | TRBJ2-7 | TRBV12-3/TRBV12-4 | many | CASTAGTGIGYEQYF | TGTGCCAGCACCGCCGGGACAGGGATTGGCTACGAGCAGTACTTC
- | TRBJ2-1 | TRBV3-1 | many | CASSRKALVNEQFF | TGTGCCAGCAGCCGCAAAGCACTAGTCAATGAGCAGTTCTTC
- | TRBJ2-3 | TRBV7-2 | - | CACSPYLDTDTQYF | TGTGCCTGCAGCCCCTACTTAGATACAGATACGCAGTATTTT
- | TRBJ1-6 | TRBV30 | many | CAWRDRGIGSPLHF | TGTGCCTGGCGGGACCGTGGCATTGGTTCACCCCTCCACTTT
TRBD1 | TRBJ2-7 | TRBV7-9 | many | CASSNGQGAYEQYF | TGTGCCAGCAGCAATGGACAGGGGGCCTACGAGCAGTACTTC
- | TRBJ2-3 | TRBV30 | many | CAWSVHGRSDTQYF | TGTGCCTGGAGTGTACATGGGAGATCAGATACGCAGTATTTT
TRBD1 | TRBJ2-3 | TRBV20-1 | - | CSASFGTGGTDTQYF | TGCAGTGCTAGCTTTGGGACAGGGGGCACAGATACGCAGTATTTT
- | TRBJ1-3 | TRBV6-1 | many | CASSELTSGNTIYF | TGTGCCAGCAGTGAATTGACTTCTGGAAACACCATATATTTT
- | TRBJ2-1 | TRBV11-2 | many | CASSLEPSRGGEQFF | TGTGCCAGCAGCTTAGAGCCGTCCCGGGGAGGTGAGCAGTTCTTC
- | TRBJ2-2 | TRBV6-1 | once | CASSVELNTGELFF | TGTGCCAGCAGTGTGGAACTTAACACCGGGGAGCTGTTTTTT
TRBD1 | TRBJ1-2 | TRBV7-9 | - | CASSLAFSEDRLSGYTF | TGTGCCAGCAGCTTAGCGTTTTCCGAGGACAGGCTCTCTGGCTACACCTTC
TRBD1 | TRBJ1-1 | TRBV11-3 | many | CASSRRGQLNTEAFF | TGTGCCAGCAGCCGTAGGGGACAGTTGAACACTGAAGCTTTCTTT
- | TRBJ1-1 | TRBV15 | many | CATSREIGNTEAFF | TGTGCCACCAGCAGGGAGATCGGGAACACTGAAGCTTTCTTT
TRBD2 | TRBJ2-7 | TRBV18 | - | CASSPQLAGDDEQYF | TGTGCCAGCTCACCACAACTAGCGGGAGATGATGAGCAGTACTTC
TRBD2 | TRBJ2-5 | TRBV7-3 | many | CASSLAGEEETQYF | TGTGCCAGCAGCTTGGCGGGAGAGGAGGAGACCCAGTACTTC
- | TRBJ2-3 | TRBV15 | many | CATSRIPGLLRADTQYF | TGTGCCACCAGCAGAATACCGGGACTCCTCCGGGCAGATACGCAGTATTTT
TRBD2 | TRBJ2-7 | TRBV5-1 | - | CASSLGGLAGGGYEQYF | TGCGCCAGCAGCTTGGGAGGACTAGCGGGAGGAGGGTACGAGCAGTACTTC
- | TRBJ1-2 | TRBV27 | many | CASSSGGAYYGYTF | TGTGCCAGCAGTTCCGGAGGGGCCTACTATGGCTACACCTTC
- | TRBJ1-2 | TRBV10-3 | - | CAISDGRAIYGYTF | TGTGCCATCAGTGACGGCAGGGCAATCTATGGCTACACCTTC
- | TRBJ2-1 | TRBV28 | - | CASSLRGTLYNEQFF | TGTGCCAGCAGTTTAAGGGGGACTCTCTACAATGAGCAGTTCTTC
TRBD2 | TRBJ2-1 | TRBV11-3 | - | CASSFAGGPAGDEQFF | TGTGCCAGCAGCTTCGCGGGGGGTCCTGCGGGGGATGAGCAGTTCTTC
- | TRBJ1-5 | TRBV20-1 | many | CSAADFIANQPQHF | TGCAGTGCTGCCGATTTTATAGCCAATCAGCCCCAGCATTTT
- | TRBJ1-1 | TRBV28 | many | CASRTGSTEAFF | TGTGCCAGCAGAACAGGGAGCACTGAAGCTTTCTTT
TRBD2 | TRBJ2-3 | TRBV6-1 | many | CASRLGTSGSSDTQYF | TGTGCCAGCAGACTCGGGACTAGCGGGAGTTCAGATACGCAGTATTTT
- | TRBJ2-3 | TRBV5-1 | many | CASSPGSGYDTQYF | TGCGCCAGCAGCCCGGGTTCGGGGTACGATACGCAGTATTTT
TRBD2 | TRBJ2-5 | TRBV5-1 | many | CASSLEWTSVQETQYF | TGCGCCAGCAGCTTGGAGTGGACTAGCGTCCAAGAGACCCAGTACTTC
- | TRBJ2-7 | TRBV7-9 | many | CASSLGSTNVYEQYF | TGTGCCAGCAGCTTGGGCAGCACAAACGTCTACGAGCAGTACTTC
TRBD1 | TRBJ1-2 | TRBV29-1 | few | CSVEMTGFNGYTF | TGCAGCGTTGAAATGACAGGGTTTAATGGCTACACCTTC
TRBD1 | TRBJ2-7 | TRBV5-1 | many | CASSHHLGTGTYEQYF | TGCGCCAGCAGCCACCACCTTGGGACAGGAACCTACGAGCAGTACTTC
- | TRBJ2-2 | TRBV19 | - | CASSIVGGTGELFF | TGTGCCAGTAGTATAGTCGGGGGCACCGGGGAGCTGTTTTTT
TRBD1 | TRBJ1-4 | TRBV12-3/TRBV12-4 | many | CASSSSTGTGNEKLFF | TGTGCCAGCAGTTCCTCAACCGGGACAGGGAATGAAAAACTGTTTTTT
- | TRBJ1-2 | TRBV28 | many | CASSFRGRADYGYTF | TGTGCCAGCAGTTTTCGAGGCAGGGCGGACTATGGCTACACCTTC
TRBD1 | TRBJ2-1 | TRBV20-1 | many | CSAKPGQGPSYNEQFF | TGCAGTGCTAAACCGGGACAGGGGCCTTCCTACAATGAGCAGTTCTTC
TRBD1 | TRBJ1-1 | TRBV27 | many | CASSSGGTKNTEAFF | TGTGCCAGCAGCTCAGGGGGGACGAAGAACACTGAAGCTTTCTTT
- | TRBJ1-1 | TRBV6-1 | many | CASSEEEGPTEAFF | TGTGCCAGCAGTGAAGAGGAAGGACCCACTGAAGCTTTCTTT
- | TRBJ1-1 | TRBV28 | many | CASRHPGPNTEAFF | TGTGCCAGCCGCCACCCGGGACCGAACACTGAAGCTTTCTTT
- | TRBJ2-7 | TRBV5-5 | many | CASSLEGRGIYEQYF | TGTGCCAGCAGCTTGGAAGGCAGGGGAATCTACGAGCAGTACTTC
- | TRBJ2-1 | TRBV20-1 | many | CSAHWRPAAYNEQFF | TGCAGTGCTCATTGGCGGCCGGCGGCCTACAATGAGCAGTTCTTC
- | TRBJ2-5 | TRBV14 | - | CASSQLGTTGETQYF | TGTGCCAGCAGCCAGTTAGGCACAACAGGGGAGACCCAGTACTTC
TRBD2 | TRBJ2-7 | TRBV11-2 | many | CASSLGLAGGGGYEQYF | TGTGCCAGCAGTCTCGGACTAGCGGGAGGAGGGGGATACGAGCAGTACTTC